The text below deals with one T cell receptor (beta chain). Its target is unknown. Clones were read by immunoSEQ multiplex PCR, and TCRdb kept only the in-frame ones, dropping some. The sample comprises under 150,000 clones, around 88% of which are singletons, and over 8.5% rests with the top ten. This specimen belongs to a study of T cell responses to AZD1222 COVID-19 vaccine. On the study more broadly: Second doses were pooled across both intervals (about 4 or about 12 weeks). Study results and limitations: Donors in the cohort were predominantly white British and more often female, and clonal diversity was possibly underestimated.

CDR3 length equals 15 residues. J lost 6 bases, V lost 1 base, and 11 bases had no gene match. The germline V gene encodes CDR1 SQVTM and CDR2 ANQGSEA. The genes are TRBV29-1 and TRBJ1-2; 7 bases are shared with TRBD1. Specimen: peripheral blood, collected on day 0 of AZD1222 vaccination. This clonotype was obtained from an adult in good health. The CDR3 reads CSVEASLDREHGYTF. In DNA, the CDR3 is TGCAGCGTTGAAGCGAGTCTCGACAGGGAGCATGGCTACACCTTC.